These 26 T cell receptor beta chains were sequenced from one sample in a study of cytomegalovirus exposure and HLA in healthy donors. With 60 Vbeta and 13 Jbeta primers, the PCR was carried out. Produced via immunoSEQ multiplex PCR; TCRdb's table is partial and in-frame only. This sample has 95,000 to 150,000 clones; around 77% occur once, and the top ten carry 3.5% to 4.5%. The sample was PBMCs. The receptors were sampled from a human donor in good health.

The count of this clone is one. V usage is TRBV28 and J usage is TRBJ2-5, with a weak D call TRBD2 (6 bases). Judging by the DNA end, TRBJ2-7 fits better; the J call may be wrong. From germline, CDR1 is MDHEN and CDR2 SYDVKM. The CDR3 consists of 15 residues. The CDR3 reads CASSLWGLNSYEQYF. DNA of the CDR3: TGTGCCAGCAGTTTATGGGGACTGAACTCCTACGAGCAGTACTTC.

The chain joins TRBV19 to TRBJ1-5; D might be TRBD1 (6 bases). Germline V gene sequence: CDR1 LNHDA, CDR2 SQIVND (reference sequence). This CDR3 spans 13 amino acids. V lost 8 bases, J lost 5 bases, and 13 bases lay in between. The CDR3 sequence: CASCGDTHQPQHF. DNA of the CDR3: TGTGCCAGTTGTGGGGACACCCATCAGCCCCAGCATTTT.

The V gene is TRBV25-1, the J gene TRBJ1-1; no reliable D call. The germline CDR1 and CDR2 sequences are MGHDK and SYGVNS. The CDR3 runs to 15 residues. V gave up 3 bases and J gave up 7 bases, with 18 bases separating them. The CDR3 bases are TGTGCCAGCAGTGACGGAATAGGACTCCTACTTGAAGCTTTCTTT. Translation gives CASSDGIGLLLEAFF.

V usage is TRBV28 and J usage is TRBJ1-2; D is possibly TRBD1 (5 bases). CDR3 length: 16 residues. V lost 2 bases, J lost 4 bases, and 17 bases lay in between. Germline assignment: CDR1 MDHEN and CDR2 SYDVKM. For the CDR3, the DNA is TGTGCCAGCAGTTTAGGGGGGAGGGCGTCAGCCTATGGCTACACCTTC. Encoded protein: CASSLGGRASAYGYTF.

This chain uses TRBV7-9 with TRBJ2-5; weak D call: TRBD1 (5 bases). Per the germline V gene, CDR1 is SEHNR and CDR2 is FQNEAQ (reference sequence). Trimming took 5 bases from V and 4 from J, leaving 23 bases between them. The CDR3 is made up of 17 amino acids. CDR3 nucleotide sequence: TGTGCCAGCAGCCCAGAAATGGGGCTAGTAGGTGGAGAGACCCAGTACTTC. Its translation is CASSPEMGLVGGETQYF. Based on the CDR3 plus reference TRBV7-9 and TRBJ2-5, the full variable domain is DTGVSQNPRHKITKRGQNVTFRCDPISEHNRLYWYRQTLGQGPEFLTYFQNEAQLEKSRLLSDRFSAERPKGSFSTLEIQRTEQGDSAMYLCASSPEMGLVGGETQYFGPGTRLLVL.

This clone appeared a single time. The chain joins TRBV14 to TRBJ2-7; no reliable D call. Germline V lookup: CDR1 SGHDN, CDR2 FVKESK. This CDR3 comprises 16 residues. Trimming pared 1 base from V and 0 bases from J, leaving 13 bases between. CDR3 in DNA: TGTGCCAGCAGCCAAGGACTTCCCGTGAACTCCTACGAGCAGTACTTC. This codes for CASSQGLPVNSYEQYF.

The rearrangement joins TRBV6-5 to TRBJ1-5; D call uncertain. This CDR3 region has 13 residues. Trimming cost V 5 bases and J 12 bases, with 17 bases left between them. Per germline, CDR1 MNHEY and CDR2 SVGAGI. DNA of the CDR3: TGTGCCAGCAGTCGCGGACCGGGAAGCCTCCAGCATTTT. Protein sequence: CASSRGPGSLQHF.

The genes are TRBV6-5 and TRBJ2-7; 8 nucleotides match TRBD1. The CDR3 totals 14 residues. V gave up 8 bases and J gave up 9 bases; unmatched junction bases: 15. Germline loops: CDR1 MNHEY, CDR2 SVGAGI. The CDR3 loop reads CASERSGGRSGQYF. The CDR3 DNA follows: TGTGCCAGCGAAAGATCAGGGGGCCGGTCCGGGCAGTACTTC.

Regarding this clone: A read error may produce the germline difference seen at one junction end. This chain links TRBV2 with TRBJ2-1; D ambiguous. The CDR3 extends over 11 amino acids. CDR1 is SNHLY and CDR2 is FYNNEI in the germline V gene. The CDR3 bases are TGTGCCAGCAGGCTTACTGGTGCTCTGATCTTC. Protein: CASRLTGALIF.

Notes on this clone: Other DNA sequences in the sample encode the same CDR3. The rearrangement uses TRBV6-5 and TRBJ1-1; D is unclear. Germline V gene sequence: CDR1 MNHEY, CDR2 SVGAGI. Trimming removed 2 bases from V and 4 bases from J, with 5 bases in between. The CDR3 runs 12 residues. The CDR3 here is CASSYGGTEAFF. CDR3 sequence (DNA): TGTGCCAGCAGTTACGGAGGCACTGAAGCTTTCTTT.

The chain joins TRBV11-3 to TRBJ2-1; 8 nucleotides agree with TRBD2. The germline V gene encodes CDR1 SGHNT and CDR2 YENEEA. V gave up 5 bases and J gave up 4 bases; unmatched junction bases: 4. The CDR3 runs 14 residues. Here the CDR3 DNA reads TGTGCCAGCAGCCCGGGGGGGGGTTACAATGAGCAGTTCTTC. Protein sequence: CASSPGGGYNEQFF.

This clone showed up just a few times. The chain couples TRBV12-5 to TRBJ2-3; D uncertain. Germline CDR1 and CDR2: LGHNT and FRNRAP. Between the trimmed V and J ends, which lost 1 base and 3 bases, there was a span of 11 bases. The CDR3 is 15 residues long. The CDR3 spells CASGLGVRTTDTQYF. DNA of the CDR3: TGTGCTAGTGGTTTGGGTGTTAGAACTACAGATACGCAGTATTTT.

The sample holds one count of this clone. This rearrangement joins TRBV19 to TRBJ1-5; 10 nucleotides align to TRBD1. V shed 4 bases, J shed 5 bases, and the junction held 14 bases outside the gene matches. In germline, CDR1 is LNHDA, CDR2 SQIVND (reference sequence). This CDR3 spans 18 amino acids. CDR3 sequence (DNA): TGTGCCAGTAGTAGGATCGAGGCGGGACAGGGGTGGCATCAGCCCCAGCATTTT. Protein sequence: CASSRIEAGQGWHQPQHF. The variable domain in full, completed from reference TRBV19 and TRBJ1-5, reads DGGITQSPKYLFRKEGQNVTLSCEQNLNHDAMYWYRQDPGQGLRLIYYSQIVNDFQKGDIAEGYSVSREKKESFPLTVTSAQKNPTAFYLCASSRIEAGQGWHQPQHFGDGTRLSIL.

The chain combines TRBV5-1 with TRBJ1-2; a weak D match, TRBD1 (5 bases). From germline, CDR1 is SGHRS and CDR2 YFSETQ. V gave up 2 bases and J gave up 4 bases, with 12 bases separating them. There are 14 residues in the CDR3. The CDR3 region has the DNA TGCGCCAGCAGCTTCCCAGGGTCCCTCTATGGCTACACCTTC. This codes for CASSFPGSLYGYTF.

For this clone: A junction boundary mismatches the germline segment, possibly from a read error. The CDR3 spells CASASTAGANGLTF. In DNA, the CDR3 is TGTGCCAGCGCTTCGACAGCTGGGGCCAACGGCCTGACTTTC. V usage is TRBV9 and J usage is TRBJ2-6; D possibly corresponds to TRBD1 (5 bases). Germline V lookup: CDR1 SGDLS, CDR2 YYNGEE. This CDR3 is built from 14 residues. Supplemented by reference TRBV9 and TRBJ2-6, the full variable domain reads DSGVTQTPKHLITATGQRVTLRCSPRSGDLSVYWYQQSLDQGLQFLIQYYNGEERAKGNILERFSAQQFPDLHSELNLSSLELGDSALYFCASASTAGANGLTFGAGSRLTVL.

The chain couples TRBV11-2 to TRBJ1-6, with D tentatively TRBD1 (6 bases). Germline CDR1 SGHAT, CDR2 FQNNGV. This CDR3 has 15 residues. Trimming took off 0 bases at V and 6 bases at J, with 9 bases between the two ends. The CDR3 nucleotides are TGTGCCAGCAGCTTAGACAGGGGTGCTAATTCACCCCTCCACTTT. It encodes CASSLDRGANSPLHF.

This clone was seen a few times. V is TRBV5-4 and J is TRBJ1-1; the D gene is possibly TRBD1 (5 bases). The CDR3 covers 15 residues. CDR1 is SGHNT and CDR2 is YYREEE in the germline V gene (reference sequence). V was clipped by 10 bases and J by 0 bases, with 19 bases between them. The DNA of the CDR3 is TGTGCCCCAGGGTTCCCTGACAGCATGAACACTGAAGCTTTCTTT. Residues: CAPGFPDSMNTEAFF. The variable domain in full, with the rest retrieved from reference TRBV5-4 and TRBJ1-1, is ETGVTQSPTHLIKTRGQQVTLRCSSQSGHNTVSWYQQALGQGPQFIFQYYREEENGRGNFPPRFSGLQFPNYSSELNVNALELDDSALYLCAPGFPDSMNTEAFFGQGTRLTVV.

This clone occurred a few times. CDR3 coding DNA: TGTGCCAGCAGTGTGGCGGGAGAATGGGACGAGCAGTACTTC. This sequence encodes CASSVAGEWDEQYF. This chain joins TRBV6-1 and TRBJ2-7, with 7 bases identical to TRBD2. Germline V CDR1 and CDR2: MNHNS, SASEGT. J gave up 5 bases and V 4 bases, and 8 bases lay outside the gene matches. CDR3 size: 14 residues.

This clone was detected a few times. The chain uses TRBV11-2 and TRBJ2-3; tentatively, D is TRBD2 (5 bases). The V end lost 5 bases, the J end lost 0 bases, and 18 bases lay between the germline ends. The germline V gene has CDR1 SGHAT and CDR2 FQNNGV. The length of the CDR3 is 17 residues. In DNA, the CDR3 is TGTGCCAGCAGCAACCCCGGGGTTAGCCTGAGCACAGATACGCAGTATTTT. Translated: CASSNPGVSLSTDTQYF.

As regards this clone: At one end the junction does not follow the germline gene, possibly because of a read error. The V call is TRBV7-7, the J call TRBJ2-3; perhaps TRBD2 as D (6 bases). The V gene's germline CDR1 is SSHAT and CDR2 FNYEAQ (reference sequence). The CDR3 is made up of 15 amino acids. The CDR3 bases are TGTGCTAGCAGCGCGGGACGCGGATATACAGATACGCAGTATTTT. It yields the protein CASSAGRGYTDTQYF.

The chain has TRBV5-1 and TRBJ2-7; perhaps TRBD2 as D (6 bases). CDR1 is SGHRS and CDR2 is YFSETQ in the germline V gene. The V gene lost 2 bases and the J gene lost 3 bases, with 9 bases spanning the gap. The CDR3 covers 13 residues. The CDR3 nucleotides are TGCGCCAGCAGCTTCCCGGAGGGCTACGAGCAGTACTTC. The encoded protein is CASSFPEGYEQYF.

V gene TRBV27 combines with J gene TRBJ2-6, with a possible D match to TRBD2 (6 bases). Germline-derived CDR1 and CDR2 are MNHEY and SMNVEV (reference sequence). The V and J ends lost 2 bases and 4 bases respectively, with 12 bases between them. The CDR3 has 16 residues. The chain's CDR3 is CASSLGPAGGANVLTF. CDR3 DNA: TGTGCCAGCAGTTTAGGTCCTGCGGGAGGGGCCAACGTCCTGACTTTC.

The CDR3 here is CASRGQVGEQYF. For the CDR3, the DNA is TGCGCCAGCAGAGGACAGGTGGGCGAGCAGTACTTC. V usage is TRBV10-1 and J usage is TRBJ2-7; TRBD1 agrees at 7 bases. V dropped 6 bases and J dropped 6; count of bases not matched to a gene: 5. The CDR3 length is 12 residues. Germline V lookup: CDR1 WNHNN, CDR2 SYGVQD (reference sequence).

This clone was picked up a small number of times. V usage is TRBV4-2 and J usage is TRBJ2-1; D may be TRBD2 (5 bases). Germline CDR1 and CDR2: LGHNA and YNFKEQ. V dropped 3 bases and J dropped 6 bases, with 12 bases sitting between them. The CDR3 spans 14 residues. The CDR3 here is CASSHHEEANEQFF. CDR3 nucleotides: TGTGCCAGCAGCCATCACGAGGAGGCCAATGAGCAGTTCTTC.

The chain links TRBV13 to TRBJ2-2; 7 bases match TRBD1. Germline V gives CDR1 PRHDT, CDR2 FYEKMQ (reference sequence). The CDR3 totals 19 residues. With V trimmed by 5 bases and J by 0 bases, 15 bases remained unmatched. The CDR3 DNA sequence: TGTGCCAGCAGCCACCCTGGACAGGCCCCCTTCGCGAACACCGGGGAGCTGTTTTTT. Protein: CASSHPGQAPFANTGELFF.

This chain joins TRBV5-1 and TRBJ1-4, with 7 bases lining up with TRBD1. This CDR3 has 15 residues. Per germline, CDR1 SGHRS and CDR2 YFSETQ. V lost 0 bases and J lost 3; bases outside the gene matches: 2. DNA for the CDR3: TGCGCCAGCAGCTTGGCAACAGGGGCTAATGAAAAACTGTTTTTT. Encoded protein: CASSLATGANEKLFF.